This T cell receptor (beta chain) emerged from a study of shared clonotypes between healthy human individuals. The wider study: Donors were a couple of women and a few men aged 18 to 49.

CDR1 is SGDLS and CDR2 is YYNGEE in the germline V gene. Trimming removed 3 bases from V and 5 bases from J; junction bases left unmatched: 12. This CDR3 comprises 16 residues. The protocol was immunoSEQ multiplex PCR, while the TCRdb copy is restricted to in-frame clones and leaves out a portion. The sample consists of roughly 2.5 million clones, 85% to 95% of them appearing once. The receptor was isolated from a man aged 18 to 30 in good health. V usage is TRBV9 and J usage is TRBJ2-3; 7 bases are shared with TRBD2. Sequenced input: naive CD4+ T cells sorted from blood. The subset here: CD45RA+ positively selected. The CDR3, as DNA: TGTGCCAGCAGCGGCCTACCCGGGGGGAGTGGAGATACGCAGTATTTT. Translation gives CASSGLPGGSGDTQYF.